This T cell receptor beta chain was sequenced during a study of cytomegalovirus exposure and HLA in healthy donors (dated by TCRdb to 2016 to 2017). About the study as a whole: An earlier analysis of fewer than 750 of the donors reported approximately 300 Gb of sequence data and roughly 120 million unique TCR beta sequences obtained from about 180 million T cells. Among roughly 400 genotyped donors of the cohort, an average of around 240,000 unique TCR beta nucleotide sequences were sequenced per donor, approximately 20% of them non-productive. To study patterns of TCR occurrence, a later analysis re-analyzed previously published TCR beta repertoires from 600 to 750 donors and added high-resolution HLA genotyping. The study aimed to test whether cataloging public T cell receptors could reveal signatures of past pathogen exposure. Of the approximately 370 genotyped donors, 65% to 90% were placed in the genetic ancestry cluster associated with self-reported Caucasian donors. To predict cytomegalovirus infection status, the study brought together high-throughput TCR immunosequencing, statistical association of individual TCRs with disease status, and machine learning. Because of strong linkage in the cohort, roughly 5 DR-DQ haplotypes were treated as single units for association and clustering. Along with the roughly 670-subject first cohort, a separate validation cohort of over 90 different subjects was used. In a later genetic analysis, genome-wide SNP genotypes for about three fifths of the 666 donors were used, and that subset was treated as a discovery cohort. Typing coverage varied by locus: roughly 620-630 donors for A, B, C, DRB1 and DQB1; roughly 510 for DQA1; around 610 for DPA1; more than 450 for DPB1. The study profiled the T cell repertoires of approximately 700 subjects by immunosequencing and related them to cytomegalovirus serostatus. Alongside the repertoire data, information on donor age, sex, ethnicity and CMV serostatus was compiled. Rather than drawing on any new phenotypic data, the later analysis identified candidate immune exposures from TCR beta sequences and the way those sequences occurred across donors. An earlier analysis of a few hundred of the donors applied high-throughput TCR beta sequencing to assess whether each TCR beta V gene segment acted as functional or pseudogenic. All discovery cohort repertoires had been generated on a single sequencing platform. An early release that covered around 590 HLA-typed donors contained about 290 gigabases of sequencing data and around 85 million unique TCR sequences. Both class I and class II loci were covered by HLA typing, at four-digit resolution.

Worth noting for this clone: Its target antigen remains unknown. No per-base quality is available; no much larger clone lies one base away.

In total, roughly 710 healthy bone marrow donors made up the cohort. At the time of sampling, all cohort members were nominally healthy, though unrecorded immune exposures were likely present. The donor tested CMV seropositive and was one of the 289 seropositive cohort members. A peripheral blood sample was provided by each donor, and peripheral blood mononuclear cells were used for TCR beta sequencing. Genomic DNA was extracted from the blood cell samples with the Qiagen DNeasy Blood Extraction Kit. The germline V gene sets CDR1 to SGHRS and CDR2 to YFSETQ. The junction shows trimming of 4 bases on V and 4 bases on J, and the gene matches do not reach 5 bases of it. Including the terminal cysteine and phenylalanine, the CDR3 comprises 15 residues. The sequence is cut down to CDR3 DNA, 45 bases in frame from base 1. Broader findings and caveats from the paper: The earlier analysis of nearly 600 of the donors excluded around 17 rarely observed V segments, including chromosome 9 orphons, because counts were too low. According to the authors, the approach could potentially be generalized to other disease states and immunological phenotypes. Only TCR beta chains were sequenced in this cohort, and the absence of alpha or paired-chain data limited detectable features. Most TCR sequences were observed very rarely across donors, whereas some public TCRs were present in many individuals. In a later analysis, HLA-associated TCR beta chains were found to be more clonally expanded and to have lower generation probabilities than equally common non-associated chains. In a later analysis, 16,951 TCR beta sequences were associated with specific HLA alleles at a false discovery rate of 0.05. Some IMGT-functional V segments, including TRBV6-2 and TRBV6-3, could not be distinguished by the 87-base-pair reads and were therefore excluded. In an earlier analysis of some 540 of the donors, most TCR beta V segments appeared in productive rearrangements about 87% or about 30% of the time, broadly matching IMGT annotations. In a later analysis, the rate of TCR association differed among HLA loci, with DRB1 alleles having the most associated TCRs and HLA-C alleles having the fewest. When HLA alleles, especially DR and DQ, strongly co-occurred, attributing TCR associations to individual alleles was difficult. The study gave a list of roughly 150 TCR beta chains associated with cytomegalovirus. Correlated functional status among segregating V segments might reflect linkage disequilibrium, but an unknown experimental factor could not be ruled out. In a later genetic analysis, a missense DCLRE1C variant was associated with V-gene and J-gene trimming of TCR beta chains, and the association was replicated in an independent cohort. The sequencing pipeline was judged likely to have produced a cluster of highly shared sequence variants as a technical artifact. In vitro tests confirmed that a few of the cytomegalovirus-associated TCR beta chains recognize cytomegalovirus antigens. Compared with the approximately 600-donor mean, donors in an Asian-associated ancestry cluster had fewer N-insertions in productive TCRs, according to a later genetic analysis. Sequencing depth was assumed to be roughly uniform across donors in the presence/absence analyses, though that assumption may not hold. According to a later analysis, parvovirus B19, influenza, CMV and Epstein-Barr virus appeared linked to several top co-occurrence clusters. The only immune exposure information available for the cohort was CMV serostatus. Because HLA typing was unavailable for some donors at each locus, only the typed subset was used in association tests. A further reported finding was that TCR beta sequences accurately predicted the HLA-A and HLA-B alleles for most subjects in the first cohort. In both the original and validation cohorts, the classifier was reported to diagnose cytomegalovirus status with high specificity and sensitivity. In a later analysis, most CMV-associated TCR beta chains were found to appear HLA-restricted, with HLA associations seemingly driven largely by CMV exposure.

The method behind the library was the immunoSEQ multiplex PCR assay. The multiplex PCR relied on a mix of 60 forward primers for TCR Vbeta segments and 13 reverse primers for TCR Jbeta segments. A multiplex PCR assay on genomic DNA amplified the CDR3 region of rearranged TCR beta genes. The Illumina HiSeq System was used to sequence the amplified TCR beta libraries as 87-base-pair reads. The original pipeline was this. A later analysis tallied 80 million to 95 million unique TCR beta chains across the 666 repertoires, and some 10 million of those chains were shared by two or more donors. Raw reads were error-corrected and collapsed into unique sequences by a nearest-neighbor algorithm in which closely related sequences were merged to remove PCR and sequencing errors. To assign V, D and J gene segments, CDR3 sequences were aligned to IMGT reference sequences. For a sequence to be retained, a match of at least six nucleotides was required to both a V gene segment and a J gene segment. A rearrangement was called productive if the CDR3 had no stop codons and remained in frame with V and J, and every other rearrangement was called non-productive. CDR3 was defined according to IMGT convention as the region running from the second conserved V-encoded cysteine to the conserved J-encoded phenylalanine. The earlier analysis of about 610 of the donors excluded any sequence lacking an unambiguous match to a single V gene segment. In an earlier analysis of several hundred of the donors, a V segment was called functional when productive rearrangements were above 56.7%, and segregating when the standard deviation between donors exceeded 5%. To diagnose cytomegalovirus status from the catalog of TCR beta chain sequences, a statistical classification framework was built. V and J gene assignment, in a later analysis, came from comparing TCR nucleotide sequences with IMGT/GENE-DB human TR gene sequences. The TCRdist pipeline was used in a later analysis to assign CDR3 sequences and most-parsimonious VDJ recombination scenarios. In a later analysis, every TCR beta chain was defined by the combination of its CDR3 amino acid sequence and its V-gene family, and reads without a unique V-gene family were dropped. As a way to deal with suspected cross-contamination and a sequencing artifact, a later analysis dropped approximately 590 nucleotide sequences that were highly shared and had low generation probability. A later analysis calculated a clonal expansion index for each public chain from normalized within-repertoire ranks of inferred template counts. Generation probabilities in a later analysis came from a VDJ recombination model fitted to out-of-frame rearrangements, and those results were checked against IGoR. In a later analysis, hypergeometric tests were used to score TCR-TCR, TCR-HLA and TCR-CMV co-occurrence, with a repertoire-size bias correction applied to TCR pairs. To estimate false discovery rates, a later analysis permuted the HLA or CMV assignments 20 times. In a later analysis, co-occurring TCRs were grouped with DBSCAN, and TCRdist sequence similarity was added when clustering was performed within HLA-allele-positive subsets. For co-occurrence clustering, repertoires with fewer than 30,000 or more than 120,000 public chains were excluded, along with about five repertoires with anomalous nucleotide sharing. TCRdb re-hosts the immuneACCESS table, in-frame sequences only. Its copies lack some clones; in the studies checked, an unresolved V gene accounts for under half of them, and the cause for the rest is not known. V and J calls plus clone size are reproduced from that table; the DNA served to infer D and trimming. The sample contains a few hundred thousand clones, around 81% of them found a single time. Roughly a tenth of the sample belongs to the ten largest clones.

In this chain, TRBV5-1 is recombined with TRBJ2-3, with 11 central nucleotides matching TRBD2. This clonotype originated in a woman aged 45-59 years in good health and CMV-seropositive. The sample comprised PBMCs. The DNA sequence is as follows: TGCGCCAGCAGCAGTAGCGGGGGGGCATCAGATACGCAGTATTTT. It is translated as CASSSSGGASDTQYF.